These T cell receptor beta chains were read from a single sample in a study of blood T cell repertoires in COVID-19. The protocol was immunoSEQ multiplex PCR, while the TCRdb copy is restricted to in-frame clones and leaves out a portion. The sample carries about 370,000 clones, about 89% recorded once. Material for sequencing was peripheral blood. The receptor source for this set is a woman under 40 with COVID-19, enrolled during active disease. Each CDR3 is given with its conserved first and last residue. The order of the fields is D gene, V gene, J gene, CDR3 protein. A D gene is named only where the DNA matches it firmly.

d_gene: .
v_gene: TRBV10-1
j_gene: TRBJ1-5
CDR3aa: CASSEISEPQHF

d_gene: TRBD2
v_gene: TRBV10-3
j_gene: TRBJ2-7
CDR3aa: CAIRGAGESYEQYF

d_gene: .
v_gene: TRBV3-1/TRBV3-2
j_gene: TRBJ1-4
CDR3aa: CASSQDRYLKLFF

d_gene: TRBD1
v_gene: TRBV14
j_gene: TRBJ2-5
CDR3aa: CASSVQGALSRETQYF

d_gene: .
v_gene: TRBV11-3
j_gene: TRBJ1-1
CDR3aa: CASSLVGGSDTEAFF

d_gene: .
v_gene: TRBV28
j_gene: TRBJ2-7
CDR3aa: CASRAWQGPYEQYF

d_gene: TRBD2
v_gene: TRBV6-2/TRBV6-3
j_gene: TRBJ2-3
CDR3aa: CASSYASGGFFTDTQYF

d_gene: TRBD2
v_gene: TRBV6-6
j_gene: TRBJ2-5
CDR3aa: CASSPGTSGTRQETQYF

d_gene: TRBD1
v_gene: TRBV18
j_gene: TRBJ1-4
CDR3aa: CASSPNVGQSEKLFF

d_gene: TRBD2
v_gene: TRBV13
j_gene: TRBJ2-1
CDR3aa: CASSLTLAGDEQFF

d_gene: .
v_gene: TRBV27
j_gene: TRBJ2-1
CDR3aa: CASSLSWGGLSWGKEQFF

d_gene: TRBD2
v_gene: TRBV7-9
j_gene: TRBJ2-5
CDR3aa: CASTYSSGLYF

d_gene: .
v_gene: TRBV19
j_gene: TRBJ2-1
CDR3aa: CASSISRILNEQFF

d_gene: TRBD1
v_gene: TRBV28
j_gene: TRBJ2-1
CDR3aa: CASRSTRGPHNEQFF

d_gene: .
v_gene: TRBV7-2
j_gene: TRBJ2-1
CDR3aa: CASSFRPDNYNEQFF

d_gene: TRBD2
v_gene: TRBV7-8
j_gene: TRBJ2-5
CDR3aa: CASRLAGGSETQYF

d_gene: TRBD1
v_gene: TRBV30
j_gene: TRBJ1-1
CDR3aa: CAWSVEGQGALPTEAFF

d_gene: .
v_gene: TRBV27
j_gene: TRBJ1-2
CDR3aa: CASSLGPAGYGYTF

d_gene: .
v_gene: TRBV4-2
j_gene: TRBJ1-3
CDR3aa: CASSQERAFSGNTIYF

d_gene: .
v_gene: TRBV27
j_gene: TRBJ1-1
CDR3aa: CASSFGAGAEAFF

d_gene: .
v_gene: TRBV7-2
j_gene: TRBJ2-7
CDR3aa: CASSSRGFDYEQYF

d_gene: TRBD1
v_gene: TRBV29-1
j_gene: TRBJ1-3
CDR3aa: CSVEAVGGVGNTIYF

d_gene: TRBD1
v_gene: TRBV4-1
j_gene: TRBJ1-2
CDR3aa: CASSQDRGVGYGYTF

d_gene: .
v_gene: TRBV4-2
j_gene: TRBJ2-2
CDR3aa: CASWSGLYTGELFF

d_gene: TRBD2
v_gene: TRBV11-3
j_gene: TRBJ2-1
CDR3aa: CASSLEGRGGLDEQFF

d_gene: .
v_gene: TRBV5-8
j_gene: TRBJ1-2
CDR3aa: CASSLGASYGYTF

d_gene: TRBD1
v_gene: TRBV6-2/TRBV6-3
j_gene: TRBJ1-4
CDR3aa: CASSYSPGTGGAMREKLFF

d_gene: TRBD1
v_gene: TRBV19
j_gene: TRBJ1-4
CDR3aa: CASSRTGPTNEKLFF

d_gene: TRBD1
v_gene: TRBV7-6
j_gene: TRBJ1-1
CDR3aa: CASSLVFRGRNTEAFF

d_gene: .
v_gene: TRBV4-3
j_gene: TRBJ1-2
CDR3aa: CASSQEWAGPGQMNYGYTF

d_gene: TRBD1
v_gene: TRBV19
j_gene: TRBJ1-6
CDR3aa: CASSGQGRGSPLHF

d_gene: TRBD1
v_gene: TRBV19
j_gene: TRBJ1-4
CDR3aa: CASSRQGGTNEKLFF

d_gene: TRBD2
v_gene: TRBV5-6
j_gene: TRBJ2-3
CDR3aa: CASSSILAGTSTDTQYF

d_gene: .
v_gene: TRBV19
j_gene: TRBJ2-1
CDR3aa: CASSSAGRTNEQFF

d_gene: TRBD1
v_gene: TRBV6-5
j_gene: TRBJ1-1
CDR3aa: CASSHLTGGYAEAFF

d_gene: .
v_gene: TRBV6-5
j_gene: TRBJ1-2
CDR3aa: CASIGGWANYGYTF

d_gene: .
v_gene: TRBV27
j_gene: TRBJ1-4
CDR3aa: CASGRDNINEKLFF

d_gene: .
v_gene: TRBV19
j_gene: TRBJ1-5
CDR3aa: CASSISQYSNQPQHF

d_gene: .
v_gene: TRBV6-5
j_gene: TRBJ1-1
CDR3aa: CASSYSTGNTEAFF

d_gene: TRBD2
v_gene: TRBV29-1
j_gene: TRBJ2-1
CDR3aa: CSVDAGGTLWNEQFF

d_gene: TRBD1
v_gene: TRBV9
j_gene: TRBJ2-1
CDR3aa: CASSLGTGARNEQFF

d_gene: .
v_gene: TRBV6-6
j_gene: TRBJ1-5
CDR3aa: CASSSGTRSNQPQHF

d_gene: TRBD1
v_gene: TRBV18
j_gene: TRBJ1-1
CDR3aa: CASSPGQGFTEAFF

d_gene: .
v_gene: TRBV5-1
j_gene: TRBJ2-1
CDR3aa: CASSLGGSKGDEQFF

d_gene: .
v_gene: TRBV2
j_gene: TRBJ1-1
CDR3aa: CASSEWSGENTEAFF

d_gene: TRBD1
v_gene: TRBV19
j_gene: TRBJ2-7
CDR3aa: CASTRTGGFEQYF

d_gene: .
v_gene: TRBV18
j_gene: TRBJ1-2
CDR3aa: CASSLTEGAQNYGYTF

d_gene: .
v_gene: TRBV7-2
j_gene: TRBJ1-3
CDR3aa: CASSLGRGVGNTIYF